This T cell receptor (beta chain) stems from a study of monozygotic twins with inflammatory bowel disease (dated by TCRdb to about 2019). Context from the whole study: The complete study included around 30 monozygotic twin pairs: 19 IBD-discordant Danish pairs and nine German pairs, of which four were IBD-concordant and five were IBD-discordant. Within discordant pairs, disease-associated traits were sought mainly by comparing IBD patients with their genetically identical healthy co-twins. Each individual had, on average, about 151 000 unique TCRalpha sequences and 181 000 unique TCRbeta sequences available for analysis.

Broader findings and caveats from the paper: Measured by the inverse Simpson index, TCRbeta repertoire diversity was lower in IBD patients than in their healthy co-twins. The analysis was unable to tell apart different T cell subtypes. The results gave no support for a single strong signal or clonotype linked to IBD. Compared with healthy twins, IBD patients had fewer clonotypes in common with other individuals, a difference most pronounced in patients showing signs of disease activity. Repertoire similarity did not differ between concordant and discordant twins, which could be due to limited statistical power. Because patients were on differing immunosuppressive treatments, the repertoires may have picked up extra background noise and inter-individual variability.

The receptor library was made with 5' RACE. Preparation of each TCR library used about 4,000 ng of total RNA. For each sample, cDNA synthesis was carried out in eight separate reactions using SMARTScribe reverse transcriptase. During cDNA synthesis, unique molecular identifiers containing a 6-nucleotide sample barcode were introduced by template switching. Two nested PCRs of approximately 16 and 9 cycles amplified the TCRalpha and TCRbeta cDNA, and bead purification followed each PCR. Before amplification, cDNA was treated with uracil DNA-glycosylase and purified using the QIAquick PCR purification kit. In the second PCR, Illumina TruSeq-compatible adapters and sample-specific barcodes were added. TapeStation and Qubit were used to check library quality and concentration, and 4 to 6 ng of each library went into the pool. The pooled libraries were sequenced with 2 x 100 bp reads and custom sequencing primers on an Illumina HiSeq2500 single-index Rapid Run. Regarding the original processing steps: UMI-based consensus assembly with MiGEC version 1.2.6 was used to correct PCR and sequencing errors. MiXCR version 2.1.1 was used for V(D)J alignment, clonotype assembly and CDR3 extraction. Gene usage, clonotype sharing and MAIT/NKT TCR abundance were normalised by analysing the top 1000, 10 000 and 20 000 clonotypes per sample. Diversity was computed as the inverse Simpson index with the vegan R package after downsampling to 27 000 UMIs. Paired Mann-Whitney U tests were applied to discordant twin pairs, with Benjamini-Hochberg correction for multiple testing. TCRdb reprocessed the sequencing reads and holds a single record per CDR3 protein sequence, with no DNA. TCRdb, rather than the study authors, made the V and J calls. The table for this sample lists approximately 400,000 distinct CDR3 sequences. The ten largest clones take up just over 2.5% of the sample.

The CDR1 and CDR2 encoded by the germline V gene are LGHNT and FRNRAP. Taken from cysteine to phenylalanine, the CDR3 has 15 residues. No coding sequence is recorded. From each donor, a roughly 2.3 ml peripheral blood sample was collected into PAXgene tubes and stored at -80 degrees C. Total RNA was isolated from whole blood with the PAXgene blood miRNA kit on an automated QIAcube, without T cell sorting. Peripheral blood from monozygotic twin pairs who were concordant or discordant for inflammatory bowel disease underwent deep TCRalpha and TCRbeta repertoire profiling using unique molecular barcoding. Smoking habits were recorded for all twin pairs, and individuals were classified as current, former or never smokers. Points on this clonotype: Which antigen it targets is not known.

Sequenced material: blood. This receptor was obtained from a human donor with ulcerative colitis or Crohn's disease, or a healthy co-twin of an affected twin (not recorded which). The sequence links TRBV12-5 to TRBJ2-1; TCRdb lists TRBD1, though no DNA is available to test this call. CDR3 loop: CASGLGQGALGGQFF.